The clone carrying this T cell receptor (beta chain) appeared many times. The antigen remains undetermined. The V gene lost 3 bases and the J gene lost 9 bases, with 12 bases spanning the gap. The CDR3 sequence is 13 residues long. Preparation of the TCRbeta library was carried out with unique molecular identifiers. TCRdb reprocessed the PCR reads with MiXCR, giving one entry per CDR3 protein. The table lists about 200,000 distinct CDR3 sequences, roughly 9.1% of them singletons. This sample was taken from a study of T-cell reconstitution after alpha-beta-depleted transplantation in children. Study-wide results and caveats: Fresh T-cell production supplied most of the T-cell counts and diversity seen one year after transplant. Some patients' high day-60 TCRbeta diversity was traced to surviving recipient T cells and thymic progenitors. Several hundred expanded graft clones reportedly supplied alpha-beta T cells about two months after transplant.

The chain combines TRBV12-3 or TRBV12-4 with TRBJ2-1; D gene uncertain. The sequence was collected from a male patient aged 2 to 10 who had a stem cell transplant for acute myeloid leukemia, so the T cells may come from the graft donor. The input for sequencing was PBMCs, mostly from graft donor cells, taken 360 days after TCRalphabeta/CD19-depleted stem cell transplant. The CDR3 loop is CASSFLELGEQFF. As DNA, the CDR3 is TGTGCCAGCAGTTTCTTAGAATTAGGTGAGCAGTTCTTC.